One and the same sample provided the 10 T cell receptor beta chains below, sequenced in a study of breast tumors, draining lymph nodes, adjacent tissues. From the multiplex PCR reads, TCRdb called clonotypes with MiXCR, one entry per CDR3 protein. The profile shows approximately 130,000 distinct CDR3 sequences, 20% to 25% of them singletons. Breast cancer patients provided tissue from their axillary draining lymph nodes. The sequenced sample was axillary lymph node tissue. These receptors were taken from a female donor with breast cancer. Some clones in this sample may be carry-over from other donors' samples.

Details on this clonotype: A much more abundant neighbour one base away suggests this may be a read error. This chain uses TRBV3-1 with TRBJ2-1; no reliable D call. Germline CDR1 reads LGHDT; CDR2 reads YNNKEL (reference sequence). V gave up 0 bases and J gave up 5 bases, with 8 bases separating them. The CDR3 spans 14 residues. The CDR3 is CASSQDYANNEQFF. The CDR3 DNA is TGTGCCAGCAGCCAAGATTATGCCAACAATGAGCAGTTCTTC.

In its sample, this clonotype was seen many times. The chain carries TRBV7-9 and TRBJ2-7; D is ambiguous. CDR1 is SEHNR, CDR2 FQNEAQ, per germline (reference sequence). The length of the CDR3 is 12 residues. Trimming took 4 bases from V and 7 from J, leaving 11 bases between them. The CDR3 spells CASSSSMGEQYF. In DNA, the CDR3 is TGTGCCAGCAGCTCCAGTATGGGGGAGCAGTACTTC.

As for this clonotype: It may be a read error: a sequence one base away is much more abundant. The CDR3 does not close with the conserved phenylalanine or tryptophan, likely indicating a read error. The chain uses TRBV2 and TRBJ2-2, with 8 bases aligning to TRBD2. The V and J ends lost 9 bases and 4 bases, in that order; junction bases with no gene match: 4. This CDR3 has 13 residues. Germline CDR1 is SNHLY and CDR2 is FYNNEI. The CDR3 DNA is TGTGCCAGTGCCGGGACTAGCACCGGGGAGCTGTTTGTT. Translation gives CASAGTSTGELFV.

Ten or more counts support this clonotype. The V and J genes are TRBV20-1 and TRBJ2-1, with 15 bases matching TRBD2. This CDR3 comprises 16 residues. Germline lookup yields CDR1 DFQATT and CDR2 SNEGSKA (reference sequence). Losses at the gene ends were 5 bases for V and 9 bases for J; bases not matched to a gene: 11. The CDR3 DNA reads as TGCAGTGCTGGACTAGCGGGAGGGCTTCTTCGGGGTGAGCAGTTCTTC. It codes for CSAGLAGGLLRGEQFF.

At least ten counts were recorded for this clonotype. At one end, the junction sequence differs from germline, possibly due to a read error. In DNA, the CDR3 is TGTGCCACCAGCCCGTTTGGGGCTAACTATGGCTACACCTTC. It specifies CATSPFGANYGYTF. The chain recombines TRBV5-5 with TRBJ1-2; D is unresolved. CDR3 length equals 14 residues. Germline assignment: CDR1 SGHKS and CDR2 YYEKEE (reference sequence).

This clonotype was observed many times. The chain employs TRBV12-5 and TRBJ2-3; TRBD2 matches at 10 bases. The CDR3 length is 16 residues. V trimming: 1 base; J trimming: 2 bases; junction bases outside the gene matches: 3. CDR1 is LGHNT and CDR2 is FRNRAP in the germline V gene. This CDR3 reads CASGLDSGRPTDTQYF. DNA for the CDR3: TGTGCTAGTGGTTTGGATAGCGGGAGGCCCACAGATACGCAGTATTTT. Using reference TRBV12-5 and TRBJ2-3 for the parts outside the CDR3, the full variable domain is DARVTQTPRHKVTEMGQEVTMRCQPILGHNTVFWYRQTMMQGLELLAYFRNRAPLDDSGMPKDRFSAEMPDATLATLKIQPSEPRDSAVYFCASGLDSGRPTDTQYFGPGTRLTVL.

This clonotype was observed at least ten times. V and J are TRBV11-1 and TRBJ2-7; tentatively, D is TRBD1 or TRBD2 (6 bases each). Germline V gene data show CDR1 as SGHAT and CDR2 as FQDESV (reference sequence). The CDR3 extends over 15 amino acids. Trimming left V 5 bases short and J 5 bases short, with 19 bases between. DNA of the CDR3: TGTGCCAGCAGCCCGCTCGGGGGCGAGGGTAACGAGCAGTACTTC. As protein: CASSPLGGEGNEQYF.

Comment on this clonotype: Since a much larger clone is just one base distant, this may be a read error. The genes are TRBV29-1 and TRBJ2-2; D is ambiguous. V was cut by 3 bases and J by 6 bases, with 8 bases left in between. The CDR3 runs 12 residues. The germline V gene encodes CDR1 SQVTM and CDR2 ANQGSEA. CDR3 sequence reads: CSVDGDAGELFF. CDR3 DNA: TGCAGCGTTGATGGCGATGCCGGGGAGCTGTTTTTT.

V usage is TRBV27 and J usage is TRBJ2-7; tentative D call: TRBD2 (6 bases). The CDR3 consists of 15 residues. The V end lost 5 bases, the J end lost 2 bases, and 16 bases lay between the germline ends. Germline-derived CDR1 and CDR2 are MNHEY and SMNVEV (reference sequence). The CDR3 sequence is CASSLGSGTAYEQYF. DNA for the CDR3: TGTGCCAGCAGTCTGGGTAGCGGCACCGCCTACGAGCAGTACTTC.

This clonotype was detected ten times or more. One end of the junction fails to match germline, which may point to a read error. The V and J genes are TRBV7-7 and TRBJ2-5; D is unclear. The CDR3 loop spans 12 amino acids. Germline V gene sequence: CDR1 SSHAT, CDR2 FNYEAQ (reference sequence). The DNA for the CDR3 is TGTGCTAGCAGCCAAAATTCCGAGACCCAGTACTTC. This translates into CASSQNSETQYF.